The sequence of this T cell receptor (beta chain) was determined in a study of shared clonotypes between healthy human individuals. With regard to this clone: Its antigen is not identified.

CDR1 and CDR2 from the germline V gene are SQVTM and ANQGSEA. V was cut by 0 bases and J by 7 bases, with 12 bases left in between. The CDR3 is made up of 13 amino acids. The naive CD8 subset, CD45RO-negative cells positively selected for CCR7, excluded terminally differentiated effector memory CD45RA+ cells. Study results and limitations: What limited the represented genetic and exposure-history diversity was the small number of donors.

Measured with immunoSEQ multiplex PCR; TCRdb has only the in-frame clones, and not every one. This table has around 640,000 clones, roughly 96% appearing once. The source is a woman in her 30s in good health. The chain combines TRBV29-1 with TRBJ1-2; weak D call: TRBD1 (5 bases). Source material: naive CD8+ T cells sorted from blood. The CDR3 DNA reads TGCAGCGTTGAAGATGTGGGGGTCGGTGGCTACACCTTC. Translated, it gives CSVEDVGVGGYTF.